These 22 T cell receptor beta chains originate from one sample sequenced in a study of blood T cell repertoires in COVID-19. The data were produced by immunoSEQ multiplex PCR, yet TCRdb's version contains in-frame clones alone and is incomplete. The sample yields 150,000 or so clones, about 76% seen once. Sequenced input: peripheral blood. All receptors come from a woman aged 70-85 years with COVID-19, enrolled during active disease.

With respect to this clone: The identical CDR3 is also encoded by other nucleotide sequences in the sample. V is TRBV27 and J is TRBJ1-2; D might be TRBD1 (5 bases). CDR1 MNHEY and CDR2 SMNVEV come from the germline V gene (reference sequence). This CDR3 has 12 amino acids. V dropped 6 bases and J dropped 8 bases, with 13 bases sitting between them. CDR3 protein: CASSPRGYGYTF. CDR3 nucleotide sequence: TGTGCCAGCAGCCCCCGGGGGTACGGCTACACCTTC.

The gene calls are TRBV30 and TRBJ2-3; perhaps TRBD1 as D (6 bases). The CDR3 length is 15 residues. Germline-derived CDR1 and CDR2 are GTSNPN and SVGIG (reference sequence). V lost 1 base and J 0 bases, leaving 11 bases between the germline ends. CDR3 sequence: CAWSARRGSTDTQYF. The CDR3 DNA reads TGTGCCTGGAGTGCTCGAAGGGGGAGCACAGATACGCAGTATTTT.

The V gene is TRBV9, the J gene TRBJ1-1, with no clear D. Germline V CDR1 and CDR2: SGDLS, YYNGEE. This CDR3 region has 14 residues. Trimming cost V 0 bases and J 4 bases, with 10 bases left between them. The CDR3: CASSVERRSTEAFF. In DNA, the CDR3 is TGTGCCAGCAGCGTAGAGAGGAGGAGCACTGAAGCTTTCTTT.

J is TRBJ1-6 and V is TRBV4-3; a possible D gene is TRBD1 (6 bases). V dropped 4 bases and J dropped 4 bases, with 14 bases sitting between them. This CDR3 is 16 amino acids long. Looked up from germline, CDR1 is LGHNA and CDR2 is YSLEER. The DNA of the CDR3 is TGCGCCAGCAGCCCCTCGCGGGGGGCTTATAATTCACCCCTCCACTTT. Encoded protein: CASSPSRGAYNSPLHF.

The CDR3 region has the DNA TGTGCCAGCAGTCAAACGACAGGGTTGAACACCATATATTTT. Translating it yields CASSQTTGLNTIYF. This chain uses TRBV9 with TRBJ1-3; 7 nucleotides align to TRBD1. The ends lost 5 bases at V and 7 bases at J; junction bases unmatched: 9. Germline loops: CDR1 SGDLS, CDR2 YYNGEE. CDR3 size: 14 residues.

The chain joins TRBV14 to TRBJ2-3; the D gene is possibly TRBD1 (6 bases). V gave up 3 bases and J gave up 0 bases, with 13 bases separating them. Germline V gene lookup returns CDR1 SGHDN and CDR2 FVKESK. This CDR3 region has 16 residues. CDR3 sequence (DNA): TGTGCCAGCAGCCATTCTACAGGGCTTAGCACAGATACGCAGTATTTT. It is translated as CASSHSTGLSTDTQYF.

This clone was seen a handful of times. V usage is TRBV7-3 and J usage is TRBJ1-1, with D uncertain. Germline V gene data show CDR1 as SGHTA and CDR2 as FQGTGA. The CDR3 covers 13 residues. V lost 2 bases, J lost 10 bases, and 14 bases lay in between. The CDR3 sequence: CASSLGPAGGAFF. The CDR3 coding sequence is TGTGCCAGCAGCTTAGGACCCGCTGGAGGAGCTTTCTTT.

The chain is built from TRBV27 and TRBJ2-3, with D perhaps TRBD1 (5 bases). V was cut by 2 bases and J by 4 bases, with 7 bases left in between. Per the germline V gene, CDR1 is MNHEY and CDR2 is SMNVEV (reference sequence). The length of the CDR3 is 13 residues. The CDR3 sequence: CASSLRGADTQYF. CDR3 nucleotides: TGTGCCAGCAGTTTAAGGGGTGCAGATACGCAGTATTTT.

V is TRBV30 and J is TRBJ2-1; TRBD1 matches 7 bases. The CDR3 totals 15 residues. Germline CDR1 reads GTSNPN; CDR2 reads SVGIG (reference sequence). The V segment lost 0 bases and the J segment 4 bases; nucleotides outside the gene matches: 6. Here the CDR3 reads CAWSVPTGRYNEQFF. CDR3 bases: TGTGCCTGGAGTGTCCCGACAGGGCGGTACAATGAGCAGTTCTTC.

The chain has TRBV5-1 and TRBJ2-1; 12 nucleotides align to TRBD2. The V segment lost 0 bases and the J segment 4 bases; nucleotides outside the gene matches: 2. Germline V gene sequence: CDR1 SGHRS, CDR2 YFSETQ. The CDR3 has 16 residues. CDR3 region: CASSLGGLAGYNEQFF. Written as DNA, the CDR3 is TGCGCCAGCAGCTTGGGGGGACTAGCGGGTTACAATGAGCAGTTCTTC.

The rearrangement uses TRBV11-2 and TRBJ1-3; weak D call: TRBD1 (5 bases). Trimming left V 4 bases short and J 1 base short, with 11 bases between. CDR1 is SGHAT, CDR2 FQNNGV, per germline. The CDR3 sequence is 15 residues long. The CDR3 region has the DNA TGTGCCAGCAGCTGGGGGGTGGGTTCTGGAAACACCATATATTTT. This sequence encodes CASSWGVGSGNTIYF.

This clone was picked up one time. The chain has TRBV19 and TRBJ1-6; a weak D match, TRBD1 (5 bases). CDR1 and CDR2 (germline): LNHDA, SQIVND (reference sequence). The germline V and J ends were trimmed by 8 bases and 8 bases, with 16 bases remaining between them. This CDR3 is 14 amino acids long. The chain's CDR3 is CASRQRGEDSPLHF. Here the CDR3 DNA reads TGTGCCAGTCGACAAAGGGGCGAGGATTCACCCCTCCACTTT.

The chain is built from TRBV5-4 and TRBJ2-1; maybe TRBD2 (6 bases). Germline values: CDR1 SGHNT, CDR2 YYREEE (reference sequence). This CDR3 spans 16 amino acids. Trimming stripped 2 bases from V and 5 bases from J, with 17 bases between. The CDR3: CASSFAGRPPHNEQFF. As DNA, the CDR3 is TGTGCCAGCAGCTTTGCGGGACGGCCTCCCCACAATGAGCAGTTCTTC.

This clone was detected a few times. This rearrangement joins TRBV10-3 to TRBJ1-2; the D is unclear. Germline values: CDR1 ENHRY, CDR2 SYGVKD. V shed 2 bases and J shed 0 bases, with 13 bases lying between them. The CDR3 is made up of 16 amino acids. The CDR3 here is CAISEMRPPANYGYTF. CDR3 bases: TGTGCCATCAGTGAGATGAGGCCCCCCGCTAACTATGGCTACACCTTC.

The chain employs TRBV3-1 (or the pseudogene TRBV3-2) and TRBJ1-6, with no clear D. This CDR3 is 13 amino acids long. The germline V gene encodes CDR1 LGHDT and CDR2 YNNKEL (reference sequence). Trimming pared 3 bases from V and 5 bases from J, leaving 5 bases between. CDR3 protein: CASSHRDNSPLHF. CDR3 in DNA: TGTGCCAGCAGCCATCGGGATAATTCACCCCTCCACTTT.

This chain uses TRBV11-2 with TRBJ2-3; perhaps TRBD1 as D (5 bases). In germline, CDR1 is SGHAT, CDR2 FQNNGV. The CDR3 contains 15 residues. V was cut by 0 bases and J by 5 bases, with 12 bases left in between. This chain's CDR3 is CASSLDNAGIDTQYF. The DNA of the CDR3 is TGTGCCAGCAGCTTAGATAACGCAGGGATAGATACGCAGTATTTT. Full variable domain (remainder filled in from reference TRBV11-2 and TRBJ2-3): EAGVAQSPRYKIIEKRQSVAFWCNPISGHATLYWYQQILGQGPKLLIQFQNNGVVDDSQLPKDRFSAERLKGVDSTLKIQPAKLEDSAVYLCASSLDNAGIDTQYFGPGTRLTVL.

The J gene is TRBJ1-5, the V gene TRBV10-3, with D perhaps matching TRBD1 (5 bases). V was trimmed by 4 bases and J by 2 bases, leaving 12 bases between them. The CDR3 is made up of 15 amino acids. From germline, CDR1 is ENHRY and CDR2 SYGVKD. Written as DNA, the CDR3 is TGTGCCATCAGTGGGGGCCCAAGGGGCAATCAGCCCCAGCATTTT. Translating gives CAISGGPRGNQPQHF.

The chain uses TRBV5-1 and TRBJ2-7, with TRBD1 identical over 9 bases. The V gene's germline CDR1 is SGHRS and CDR2 YFSETQ. CDR3 length: 13 amino acids. The J segment lost 6 bases and the V segment lost 2 bases, leaving 3 bases of the junction unmatched. The CDR3 bases are TGCGCCAGCAGCTTCGGGACAGGGCGCGAGCAGTACTTC. It yields the protein CASSFGTGREQYF.

V gene TRBV28 combines with J gene TRBJ1-2; D might be TRBD1 (5 bases). Germline V gives CDR1 MDHEN, CDR2 SYDVKM. The CDR3 length is 13 residues. Trimming removed 5 bases from V and 1 base from J, with 8 bases in between. CDR3 sequence: CASSTGYNYGYTF. DNA of the CDR3: TGTGCCAGCAGTACAGGTTATAACTATGGCTACACCTTC.

The V call is TRBV11-2, the J call TRBJ2-3; 11 bases agree with TRBD2. The V gene's germline CDR1 is SGHAT and CDR2 FQNNGV. Germline trimming cut 3 bases from V and 2 bases from J; bases unmatched to any gene: 4. The CDR3 is made up of 16 amino acids. The CDR3 DNA reads TGTGCCAGCAGCTTCCTAGCGGGGGGCCTCACAGATACGCAGTATTTT. Translating it yields CASSFLAGGLTDTQYF.

The V gene is TRBV4-3, the J gene TRBJ1-1; D gene ambiguous. The CDR3 length is 13 residues. Trimming removed 3 bases from V and 2 bases from J, with 7 bases in between. Germline V lookup: CDR1 LGHNA, CDR2 YSLEER. CDR3 in DNA: TGCGCCAGCAGCCATGTCCCAAACACTGAAGCTTTCTTT. Its translation: CASSHVPNTEAFF.

The CDR3 DNA reads TGCAGCGTTGGGAGGGGCCCCGGGGAGCTGTTTTTT. As protein: CSVGRGPGELFF. The chain has TRBV29-1 and TRBJ2-2, with D possibly being TRBD2 (6 bases). Trimming left V 4 bases short and J 6 bases short, with 9 bases between. Per germline, CDR1 SQVTM and CDR2 ANQGSEA. The CDR3 totals 12 residues.